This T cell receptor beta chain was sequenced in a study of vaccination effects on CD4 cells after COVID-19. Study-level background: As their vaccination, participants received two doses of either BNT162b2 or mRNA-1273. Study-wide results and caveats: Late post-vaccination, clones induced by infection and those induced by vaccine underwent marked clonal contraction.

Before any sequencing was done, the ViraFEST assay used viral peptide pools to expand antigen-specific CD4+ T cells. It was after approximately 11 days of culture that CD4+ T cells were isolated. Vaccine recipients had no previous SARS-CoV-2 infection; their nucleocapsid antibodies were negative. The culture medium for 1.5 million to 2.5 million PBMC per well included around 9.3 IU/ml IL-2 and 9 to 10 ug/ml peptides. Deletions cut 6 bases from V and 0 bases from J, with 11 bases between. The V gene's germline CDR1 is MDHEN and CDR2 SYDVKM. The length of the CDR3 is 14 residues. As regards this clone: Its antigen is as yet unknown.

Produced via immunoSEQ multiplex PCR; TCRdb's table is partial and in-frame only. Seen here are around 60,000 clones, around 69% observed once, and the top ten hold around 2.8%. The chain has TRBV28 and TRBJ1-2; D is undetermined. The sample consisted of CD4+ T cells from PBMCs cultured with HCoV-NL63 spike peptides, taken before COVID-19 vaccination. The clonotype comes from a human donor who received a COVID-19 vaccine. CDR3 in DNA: TGTGCCAGCAGCGAGACACAAGCTAACTATGGCTACACCTTC. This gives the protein CASSETQANYGYTF.